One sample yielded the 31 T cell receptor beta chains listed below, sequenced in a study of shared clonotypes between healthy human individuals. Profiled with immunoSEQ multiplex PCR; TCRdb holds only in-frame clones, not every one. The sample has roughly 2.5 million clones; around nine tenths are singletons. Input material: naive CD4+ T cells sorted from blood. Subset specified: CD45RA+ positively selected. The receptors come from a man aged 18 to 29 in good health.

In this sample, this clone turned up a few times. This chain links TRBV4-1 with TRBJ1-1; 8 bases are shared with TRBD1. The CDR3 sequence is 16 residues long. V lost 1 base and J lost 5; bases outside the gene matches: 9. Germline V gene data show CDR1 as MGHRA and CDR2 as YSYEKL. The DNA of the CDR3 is TGCGCCAGCAGCCAAGTCGTCAGGGGGCGGTGGACTGAAGCTTTCTTT. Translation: CASSQVVRGRWTEAFF.

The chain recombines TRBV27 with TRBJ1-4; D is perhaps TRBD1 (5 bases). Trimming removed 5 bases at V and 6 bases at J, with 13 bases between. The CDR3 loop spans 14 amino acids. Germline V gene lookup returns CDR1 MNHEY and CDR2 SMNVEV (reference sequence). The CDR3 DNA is TGTGCCAGCAGTCCCCAGGGAGGGGATGAAAAACTGTTTTTT. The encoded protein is CASSPQGGDEKLFF.

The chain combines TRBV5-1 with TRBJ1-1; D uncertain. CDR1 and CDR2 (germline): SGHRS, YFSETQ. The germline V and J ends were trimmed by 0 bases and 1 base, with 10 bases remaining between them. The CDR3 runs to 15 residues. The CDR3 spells CASSLGGSPNTEAFF. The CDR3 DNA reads TGCGCCAGCAGCTTGGGGGGTTCACCGAACACTGAAGCTTTCTTT.

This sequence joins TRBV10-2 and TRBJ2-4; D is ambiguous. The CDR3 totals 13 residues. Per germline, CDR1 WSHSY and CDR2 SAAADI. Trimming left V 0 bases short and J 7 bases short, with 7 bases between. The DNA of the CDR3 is TGCGCCAGCAGTGAGTCCCTGCGGAACATTCAGTACTTC. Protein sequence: CASSESLRNIQYF.

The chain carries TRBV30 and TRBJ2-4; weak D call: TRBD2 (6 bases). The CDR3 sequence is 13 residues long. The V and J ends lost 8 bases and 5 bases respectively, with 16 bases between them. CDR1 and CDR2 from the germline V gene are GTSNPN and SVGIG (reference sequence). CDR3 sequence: CARGTGPQNIQYF. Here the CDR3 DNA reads TGTGCCCGGGGGACCGGGCCGCAAAACATTCAGTACTTC.

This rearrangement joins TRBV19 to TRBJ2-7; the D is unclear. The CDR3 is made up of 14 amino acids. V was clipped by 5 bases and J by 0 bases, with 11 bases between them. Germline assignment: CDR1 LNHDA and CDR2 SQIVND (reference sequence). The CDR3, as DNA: TGTGCCAGTAGTCCGCTGGGCAGCTCCTACGAGCAGTACTTC. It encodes CASSPLGSSYEQYF.

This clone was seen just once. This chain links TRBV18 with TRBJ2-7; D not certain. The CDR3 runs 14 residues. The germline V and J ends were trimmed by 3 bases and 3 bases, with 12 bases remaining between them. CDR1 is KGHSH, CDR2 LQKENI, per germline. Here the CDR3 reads CASSPNGFGYEQYF. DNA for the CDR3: TGTGCCAGCTCACCCAACGGGTTTGGCTACGAGCAGTACTTC.

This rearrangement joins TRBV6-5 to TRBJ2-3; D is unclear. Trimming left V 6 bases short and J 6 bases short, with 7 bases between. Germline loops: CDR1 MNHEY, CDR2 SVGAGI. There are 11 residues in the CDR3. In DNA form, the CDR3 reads TGTGCCAGCAGCCAATCGGATACGCAGTATTTT. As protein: CASSQSDTQYF.

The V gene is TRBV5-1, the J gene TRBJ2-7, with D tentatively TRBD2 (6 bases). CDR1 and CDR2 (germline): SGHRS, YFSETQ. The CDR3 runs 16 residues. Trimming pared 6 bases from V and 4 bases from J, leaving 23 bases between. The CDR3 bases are TGCGCCAGCACACCCTTCCCTCAACGGGGGAGGTACGAGCAGTACTTC. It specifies CASTPFPQRGRYEQYF.

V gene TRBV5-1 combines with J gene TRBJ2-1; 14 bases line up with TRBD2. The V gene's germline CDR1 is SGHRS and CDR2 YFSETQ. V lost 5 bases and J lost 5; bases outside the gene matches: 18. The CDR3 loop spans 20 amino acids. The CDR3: CASSYRGLAGVGSGNNEQFF. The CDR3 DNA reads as TGCGCCAGCAGTTATAGGGGACTAGCGGGAGTCGGGTCTGGGAACAATGAGCAGTTCTTC. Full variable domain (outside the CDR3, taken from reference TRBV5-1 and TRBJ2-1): KAGVTQTPRYLIKTRGQQVTLSCSPISGHRSVSWYQQTPGQGLQFLFEYFSETQRNKGNFPGRFSGRQFSNSRSEMNVSTLELGDSALYLCASSYRGLAGVGSGNNEQFFGPGTRLTVL.

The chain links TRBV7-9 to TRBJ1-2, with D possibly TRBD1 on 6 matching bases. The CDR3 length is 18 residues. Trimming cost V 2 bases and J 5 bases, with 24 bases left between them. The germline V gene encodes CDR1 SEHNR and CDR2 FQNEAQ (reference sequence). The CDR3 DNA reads TGTGCCAGCAGCTTAATCCCAGACACCCGGACAGTTCGATATGGCTACACCTTC. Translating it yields CASSLIPDTRTVRYGYTF.

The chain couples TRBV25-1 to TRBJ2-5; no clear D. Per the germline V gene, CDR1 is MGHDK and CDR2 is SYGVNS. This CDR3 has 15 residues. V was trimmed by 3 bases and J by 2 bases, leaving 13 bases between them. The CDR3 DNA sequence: TGTGCCAGCAGTGATCCGGGCCCCGTTCAAGAGACCCAGTACTTC. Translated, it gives CASSDPGPVQETQYF.

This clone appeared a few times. CDR3 loop: CASSQNNSPLHF. In nucleotides, the CDR3 is TGCGCCAGCAGCCAGAATAATTCACCCCTCCACTTT. This chain connects TRBV4-3 to TRBJ1-6; D not certain. The V and J ends lost 3 bases and 5 bases respectively, with 2 bases between them. This CDR3 is 12 amino acids long. Germline assignment: CDR1 LGHNA and CDR2 YSLEER.

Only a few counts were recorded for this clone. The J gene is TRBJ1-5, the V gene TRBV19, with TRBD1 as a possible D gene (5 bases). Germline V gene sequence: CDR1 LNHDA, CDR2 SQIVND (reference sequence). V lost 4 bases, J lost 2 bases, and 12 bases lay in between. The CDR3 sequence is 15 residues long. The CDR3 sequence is CASSSWGSGNQPQHF. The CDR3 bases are TGTGCCAGTAGTAGTTGGGGCAGCGGCAATCAGCCCCAGCATTTT.

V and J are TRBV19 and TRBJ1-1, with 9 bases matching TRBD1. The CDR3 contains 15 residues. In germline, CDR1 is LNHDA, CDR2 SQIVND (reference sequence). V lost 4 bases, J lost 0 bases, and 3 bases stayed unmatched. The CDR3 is CASSSRTGVNTEAFF. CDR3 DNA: TGTGCCAGTAGTAGCAGGACAGGGGTGAACACTGAAGCTTTCTTT. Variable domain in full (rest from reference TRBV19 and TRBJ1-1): DGGITQSPKYLFRKEGQNVTLSCEQNLNHDAMYWYRQDPGQGLRLIYYSQIVNDFQKGDIAEGYSVSREKKESFPLTVTSAQKNPTAFYLCASSSRTGVNTEAFFGQGTRLTVV.

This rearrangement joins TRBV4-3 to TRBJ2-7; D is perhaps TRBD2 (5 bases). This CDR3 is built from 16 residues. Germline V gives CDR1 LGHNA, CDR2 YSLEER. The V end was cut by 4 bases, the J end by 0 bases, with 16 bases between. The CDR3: CASSPVISAFSYEQYF. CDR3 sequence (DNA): TGCGCCAGCAGCCCCGTAATTAGCGCATTCTCCTACGAGCAGTACTTC.

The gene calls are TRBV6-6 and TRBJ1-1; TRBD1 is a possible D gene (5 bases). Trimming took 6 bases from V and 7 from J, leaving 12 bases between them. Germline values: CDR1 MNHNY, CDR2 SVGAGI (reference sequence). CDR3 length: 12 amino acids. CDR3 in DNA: TGTGCCAGCAGACCCCCGGGGCTTGAAGCTTTCTTT. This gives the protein CASRPPGLEAFF.

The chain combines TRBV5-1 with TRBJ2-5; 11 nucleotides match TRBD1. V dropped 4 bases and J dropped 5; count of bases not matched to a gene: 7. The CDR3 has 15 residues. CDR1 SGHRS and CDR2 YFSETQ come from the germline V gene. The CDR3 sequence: CASSARDRGSETQYF. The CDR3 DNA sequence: TGCGCCAGCAGCGCCAGGGACAGGGGGTCGGAGACCCAGTACTTC.

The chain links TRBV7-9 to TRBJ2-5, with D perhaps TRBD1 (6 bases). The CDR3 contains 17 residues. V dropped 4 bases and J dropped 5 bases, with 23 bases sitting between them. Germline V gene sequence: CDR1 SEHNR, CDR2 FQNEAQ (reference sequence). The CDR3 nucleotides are TGTGCCAGCAGCTCAGGGCTAACAGGGACGGTTGGTGAGACCCAGTACTTC. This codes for CASSSGLTGTVGETQYF.

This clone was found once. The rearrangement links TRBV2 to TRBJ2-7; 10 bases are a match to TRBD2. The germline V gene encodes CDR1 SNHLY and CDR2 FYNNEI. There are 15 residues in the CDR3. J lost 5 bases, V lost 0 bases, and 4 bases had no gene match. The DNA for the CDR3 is TGTGCCAGCAGTGAAGCGTTACTAGCGGGAAACGAGCAGTACTTC. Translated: CASSEALLAGNEQYF.

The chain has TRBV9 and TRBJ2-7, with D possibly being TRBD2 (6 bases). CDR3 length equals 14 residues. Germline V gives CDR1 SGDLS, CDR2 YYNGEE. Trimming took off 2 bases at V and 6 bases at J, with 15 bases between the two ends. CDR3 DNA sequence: TGTGCCAGCAGCGTGGGATGGCGGGATTCCGAGCAGTACTTC. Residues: CASSVGWRDSEQYF.

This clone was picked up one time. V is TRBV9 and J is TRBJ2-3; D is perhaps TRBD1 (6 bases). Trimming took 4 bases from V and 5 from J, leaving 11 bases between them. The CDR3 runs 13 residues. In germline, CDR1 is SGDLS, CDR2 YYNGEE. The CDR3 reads CASSPRQEDTQYF. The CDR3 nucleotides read TGTGCCAGCAGCCCCCGACAGGAAGATACGCAGTATTTT.

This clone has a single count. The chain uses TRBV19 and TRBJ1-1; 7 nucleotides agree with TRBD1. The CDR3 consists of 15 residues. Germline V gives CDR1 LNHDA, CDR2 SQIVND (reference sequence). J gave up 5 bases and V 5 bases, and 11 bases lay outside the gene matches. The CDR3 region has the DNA TGTGCCAGTAGTCCCACCGGGACAGAACGTACTGAAGCTTTCTTT. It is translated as CASSPTGTERTEAFF.

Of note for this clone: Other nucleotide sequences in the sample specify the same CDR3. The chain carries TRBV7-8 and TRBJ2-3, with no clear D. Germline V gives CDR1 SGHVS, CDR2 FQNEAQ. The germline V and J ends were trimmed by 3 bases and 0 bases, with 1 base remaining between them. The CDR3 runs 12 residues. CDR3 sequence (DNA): TGTGCCAGCAGCTTCAGCACAGATACGCAGTATTTT. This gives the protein CASSFSTDTQYF.

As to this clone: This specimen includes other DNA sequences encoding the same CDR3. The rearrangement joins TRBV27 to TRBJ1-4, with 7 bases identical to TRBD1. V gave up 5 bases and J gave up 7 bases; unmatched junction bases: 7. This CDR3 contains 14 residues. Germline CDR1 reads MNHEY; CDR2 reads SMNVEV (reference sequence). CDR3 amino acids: CASSPRQGGEKLFF. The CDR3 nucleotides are TGTGCCAGCAGTCCAAGACAGGGAGGTGAAAAACTGTTTTTT. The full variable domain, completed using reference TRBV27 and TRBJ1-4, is EAQVTQNPRYLITVTGKKLTVTCSQNMNHEYMSWYRQDPGLGLRQIYYSMNVEVTDKGDVPEGYKVSRKEKRNFPLILESPSPNQTSLYFCASSPRQGGEKLFFGSGTQLSVL.

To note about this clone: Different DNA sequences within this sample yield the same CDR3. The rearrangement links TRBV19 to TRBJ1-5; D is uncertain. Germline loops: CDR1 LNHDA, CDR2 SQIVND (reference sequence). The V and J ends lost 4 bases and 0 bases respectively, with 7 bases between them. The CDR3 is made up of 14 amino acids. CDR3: CASSTSYSNQPQHF. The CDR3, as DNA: TGTGCCAGTAGTACCAGCTATAGCAATCAGCCCCAGCATTTT.

The CDR3 is CASSLGADTQYF. The CDR3 DNA sequence: TGTGCCAGCAGTCTGGGAGCAGATACGCAGTATTTT. The chain employs TRBV2 and TRBJ2-3, with D tentatively TRBD2 (5 bases). Trimming took 5 bases from V and 4 from J, leaving 7 bases between them. The CDR3 is made up of 12 amino acids. Germline V gene sequence: CDR1 SNHLY, CDR2 FYNNEI.

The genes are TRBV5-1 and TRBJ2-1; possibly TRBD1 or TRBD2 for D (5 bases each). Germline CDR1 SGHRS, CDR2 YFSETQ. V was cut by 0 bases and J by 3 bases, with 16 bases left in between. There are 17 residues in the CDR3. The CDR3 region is CASSLDLSGSNYNEQFF. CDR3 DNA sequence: TGCGCCAGCAGCTTGGATTTGTCAGGGAGCAACTACAATGAGCAGTTCTTC.

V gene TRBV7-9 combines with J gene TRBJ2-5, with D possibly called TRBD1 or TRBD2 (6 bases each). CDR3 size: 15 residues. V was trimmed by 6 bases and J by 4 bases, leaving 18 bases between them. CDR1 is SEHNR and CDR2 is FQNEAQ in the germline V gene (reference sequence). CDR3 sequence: CASSPRGVTRETQYF. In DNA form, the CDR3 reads TGTGCCAGCAGTCCTAGGGGGGTCACACGAGAGACCCAGTACTTC. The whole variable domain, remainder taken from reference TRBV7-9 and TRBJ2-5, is DTGVSQNPRHKITKRGQNVTFRCDPISEHNRLYWYRQTLGQGPEFLTYFQNEAQLEKSRLLSDRFSAERPKGSFSTLEIQRTEQGDSAMYLCASSPRGVTRETQYFGPGTRLLVL.

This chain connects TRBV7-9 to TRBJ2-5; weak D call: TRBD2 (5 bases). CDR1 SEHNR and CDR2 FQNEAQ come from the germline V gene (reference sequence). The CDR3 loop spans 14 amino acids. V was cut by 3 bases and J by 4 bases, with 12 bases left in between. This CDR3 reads CASSLSRTRETQYF. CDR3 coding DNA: TGTGCCAGCAGCTTGAGTCGGACTCGAGAGACCCAGTACTTC.

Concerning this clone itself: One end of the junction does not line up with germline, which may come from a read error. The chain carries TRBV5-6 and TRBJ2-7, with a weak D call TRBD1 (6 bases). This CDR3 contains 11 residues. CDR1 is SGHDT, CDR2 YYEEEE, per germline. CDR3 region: CASNVRDNRRF. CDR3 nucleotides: TGTGCCAGCAACGTACGGGACAATAGGAGGTTC. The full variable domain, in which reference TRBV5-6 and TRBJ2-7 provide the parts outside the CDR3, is DAGVTQSPTHLIKTRGQQVTLRCSPKSGHDTVSWYQQALGQGPQFIFQYYEEEERQRGNFPDRFSGHQFPNYSSELNVNALLLGDSALYLCASNVRDNRRFGPGTRLTVT.